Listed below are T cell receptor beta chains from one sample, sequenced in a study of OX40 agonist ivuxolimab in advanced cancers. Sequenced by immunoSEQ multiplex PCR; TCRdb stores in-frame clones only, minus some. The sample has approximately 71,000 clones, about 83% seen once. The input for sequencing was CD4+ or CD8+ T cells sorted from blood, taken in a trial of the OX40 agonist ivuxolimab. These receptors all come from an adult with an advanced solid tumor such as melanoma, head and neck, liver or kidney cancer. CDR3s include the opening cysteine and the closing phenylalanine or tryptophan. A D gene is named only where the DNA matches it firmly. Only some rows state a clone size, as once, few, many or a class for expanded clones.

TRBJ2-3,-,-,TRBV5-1,TGCGCCAGCCTCAAGGCGAGTAGCACAGATACGCAGTATTTT,CASLKASSTDTQYF
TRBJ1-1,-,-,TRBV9,TGTGCCAGCAGCAAAACGGACAGTGTAGGAGCTTTCTTT,CASSKTDSVGAFF
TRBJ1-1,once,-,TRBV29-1,TGCAGCGTTTTCTCTCGATATGGGGGTAGTAACACTGAAGCTTTCTTT,CSVFSRYGGSNTEAFF
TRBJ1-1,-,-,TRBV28,TGTGCCAGCAGCCCCCGGTGGGCTACTTGGACTGAAGCTTTCTTT,CASSPRWATWTEAFF
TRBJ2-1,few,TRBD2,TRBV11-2,TGTGCCAGCAGCTTAGGGGGAGGGGACTACAATGAGCAGTTCTTC,CASSLGGGDYNEQFF
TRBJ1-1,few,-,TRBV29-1,TGCAGCGTTGAGAGGGGATACACTGAAGCTTTCTTT,CSVERGYTEAFF
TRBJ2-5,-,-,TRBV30,TGTGCCTGGAGTGCCATCGGACAGAAAGAGACCCAGTACTTC,CAWSAIGQKETQYF
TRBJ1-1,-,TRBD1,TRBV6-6,TGTGCCAGCAGTAGCAGCCCAGGGGGCTTGAACACTGAAGCTTTCTTT,CASSSSPGGLNTEAFF
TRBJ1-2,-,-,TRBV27,TGTGCCAGCAGGGTAACCGGGGCCTATGGCTACACCTTC,CASRVTGAYGYTF
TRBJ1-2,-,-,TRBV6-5,TGTGCCAGCAGTACCGGGGGGCGCGGGTTAGGCTACACCTTC,CASSTGGRGLGYTF
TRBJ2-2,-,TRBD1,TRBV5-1,TGCGCCAGCAGCCTGACTACAGGGGGCACCGGGGAGCTGTTTTTT,CASSLTTGGTGELFF
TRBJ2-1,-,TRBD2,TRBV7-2,TGTGCCAGCAGCGCCCAGCGGGGGGGCAGGTTCGATGAGCAGTTCTTC,CASSAQRGGRFDEQFF
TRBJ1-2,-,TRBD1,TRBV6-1,TGTGCCAGCAGTGAGGGGGACAGGGGTTATAGCGGCTACACCTTC,CASSEGDRGYSGYTF
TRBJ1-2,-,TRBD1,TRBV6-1,TGTGCCACAGGAGACAGGGGCGGGGATGGCTACACCTTC,CATGDRGGDGYTF
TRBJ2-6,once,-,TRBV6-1,TGTGCCAGCGAAAGCTCTGGGGCCAACGTCCTGACTTTC,CASESSGANVLTF
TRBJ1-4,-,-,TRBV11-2,TGTGCCAGCAGCTTTGGACAGCCTAATGAAAAACTGTTTTTT,CASSFGQPNEKLFF
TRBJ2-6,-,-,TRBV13,TGTGCCAGCAGCTTAGGCAGATGGGGAGAGAGTTCTGGGGCCAACGTCCTGACTTTC,CASSLGRWGESSGANVLTF
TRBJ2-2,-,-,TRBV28,TGTGCCAGCAGTTCCGGTGGGTGGGAGCTGTTTTTT,CASSSGGWELFF
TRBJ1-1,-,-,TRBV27,TGTGCCAGCAGTTTGTTGGGGGCTTCTGAAGCTTTCTTT,CASSLLGASEAFF
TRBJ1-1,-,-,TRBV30,TGTGCCTGGAGTGTACGAGGGAGCATGAACACTGAAGCTTTCTTT,CAWSVRGSMNTEAFF
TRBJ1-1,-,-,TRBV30,TGTGCCTGGAACAACAAGAACACTGAAGCTTTCTTT,CAWNNKNTEAFF
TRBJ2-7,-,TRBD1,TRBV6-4,TGTGCCAGCAACGGGGACAGTACGTTGGAGCAGTACTTC,CASNGDSTLEQYF
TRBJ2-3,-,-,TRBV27,TGTGCCAGCAGTTTATCCGGCAGGGACACAGATACGCAGTATTTT,CASSLSGRDTDTQYF
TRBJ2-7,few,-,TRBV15,TGTGCCACCAGCAGTCCCCAATCCCCGGGGGACTTC,CATSSPQSPGDF
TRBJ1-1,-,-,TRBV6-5,TGTGCCAGCAGTTACACCGGATACACTGAAGCTTTCTTT,CASSYTGYTEAFF
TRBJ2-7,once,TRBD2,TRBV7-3,TGTGCCAGCAGCTCCCTGGCGGGAGGGTCCTACGAGCAGTACTTC,CASSSLAGGSYEQYF
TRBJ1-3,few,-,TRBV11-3,TGTGCCAGCAGCTTAGGGGGCTCTGGAAACACCATATATTTT,CASSLGGSGNTIYF
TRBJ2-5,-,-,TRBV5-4,TGTGCCAGCAGCCGGGAGGTAGGGGGGACCCAGTACTTC,CASSREVGGTQYF
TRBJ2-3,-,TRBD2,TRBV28,TGTGCCAGCAGTTTTATTAGCGGGAGAGGGAAAGATACGCAGTATTTT,CASSFISGRGKDTQYF
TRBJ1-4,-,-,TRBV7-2,TGTGCCAGCAGCTTATCGGGTTCCAATGAAAAACTGTTTTTT,CASSLSGSNEKLFF
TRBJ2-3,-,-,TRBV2,TGTGCCAGCCTGTCTGGTACGCAAGATACGCAGTATTTT,CASLSGTQDTQYF
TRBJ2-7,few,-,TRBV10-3,TGTGCCATCAACTCCGGGCCCGCCTCGGGTAGCTACGAGCAGTACTTC,CAINSGPASGSYEQYF
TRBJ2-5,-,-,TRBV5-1,TGCGCCAGCAGCTTAAGGGGGGCAAGACAAGAGACCCAGTACTTC,CASSLRGARQETQYF
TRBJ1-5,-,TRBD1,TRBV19,TGTGCCAGTAGAACTACAGGGGGCGGCAATCAGCCCCAGCATTTT,CASRTTGGGNQPQHF
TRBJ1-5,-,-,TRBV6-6,TGTGCCAGCAGTGCCGGAAATAGCAATCAGCCCCAGCATTTT,CASSAGNSNQPQHF
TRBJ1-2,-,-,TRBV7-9,TGTGCCAGCAGCCTTTCGGGCGGCCCAGGATATGGCTACACCTTC,CASSLSGGPGYGYTF
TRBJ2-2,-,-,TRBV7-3,TGTGCCAGCAGCCCTACGTCCGCAGAAACCGGGGAGCTGTTTTTT,CASSPTSAETGELFF
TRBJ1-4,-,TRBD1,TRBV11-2,TGTGCCAGCAGCTTATGGCTGGGACAGGGGCCTGAAAAACTGTTTTTT,CASSLWLGQGPEKLFF
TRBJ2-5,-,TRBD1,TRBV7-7,TGTGCCAGCAGCCTGGACAGGGGGATTCAAGAGACCCAGTACTTC,CASSLDRGIQETQYF
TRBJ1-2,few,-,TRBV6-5,TGTGCCAGCAGTTACCGGCCAGGGCAAAGCTATGGCTACACCTTC,CASSYRPGQSYGYTF
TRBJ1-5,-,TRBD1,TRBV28,TGTGCCAGCGAGGGACAGATCCGCAATCAGCCCCAGCATTTT,CASEGQIRNQPQHF